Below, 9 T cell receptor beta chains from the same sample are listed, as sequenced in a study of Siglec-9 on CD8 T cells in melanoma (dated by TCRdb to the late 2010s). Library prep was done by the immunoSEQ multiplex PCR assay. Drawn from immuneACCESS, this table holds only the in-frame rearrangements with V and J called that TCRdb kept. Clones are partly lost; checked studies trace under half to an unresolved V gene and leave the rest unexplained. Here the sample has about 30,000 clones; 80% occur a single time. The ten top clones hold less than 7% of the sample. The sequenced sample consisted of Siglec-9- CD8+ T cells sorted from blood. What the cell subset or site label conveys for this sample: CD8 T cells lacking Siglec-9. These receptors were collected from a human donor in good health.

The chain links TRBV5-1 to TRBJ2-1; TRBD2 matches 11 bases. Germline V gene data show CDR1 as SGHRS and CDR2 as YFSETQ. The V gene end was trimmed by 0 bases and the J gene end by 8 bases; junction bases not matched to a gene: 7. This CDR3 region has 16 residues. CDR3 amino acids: CASSLAASGGFDEQFF. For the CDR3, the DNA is TGCGCCAGCAGCTTGGCGGCTAGCGGGGGGTTCGATGAGCAGTTCTTC. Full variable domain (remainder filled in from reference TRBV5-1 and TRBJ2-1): KAGVTQTPRYLIKTRGQQVTLSCSPISGHRSVSWYQQTPGQGLQFLFEYFSETQRNKGNFPGRFSGRQFSNSRSEMNVSTLELGDSALYLCASSLAASGGFDEQFFGPGTRLTVL.

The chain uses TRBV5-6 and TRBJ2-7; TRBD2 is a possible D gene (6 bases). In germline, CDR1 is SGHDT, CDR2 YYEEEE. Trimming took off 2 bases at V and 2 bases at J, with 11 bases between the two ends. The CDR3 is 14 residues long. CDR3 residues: CASSLAGYPYEQYF. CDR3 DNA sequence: TGTGCCAGCAGCTTAGCGGGTTATCCCTACGAGCAGTACTTC.

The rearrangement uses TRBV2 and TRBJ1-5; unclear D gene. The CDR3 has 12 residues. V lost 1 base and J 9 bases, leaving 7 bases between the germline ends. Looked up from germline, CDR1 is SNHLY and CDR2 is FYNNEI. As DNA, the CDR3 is TGTGCCAGCAGTGAAGTGAGTCTGCCCCAGCATTTT. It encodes CASSEVSLPQHF.

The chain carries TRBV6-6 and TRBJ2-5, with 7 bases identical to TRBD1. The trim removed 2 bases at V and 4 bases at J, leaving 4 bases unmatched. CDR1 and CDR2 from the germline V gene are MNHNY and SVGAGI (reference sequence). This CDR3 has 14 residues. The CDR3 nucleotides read TGTGCCAGCAGTTACGGGGCAGGGGGAGAGACCCAGTACTTC. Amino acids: CASSYGAGGETQYF.

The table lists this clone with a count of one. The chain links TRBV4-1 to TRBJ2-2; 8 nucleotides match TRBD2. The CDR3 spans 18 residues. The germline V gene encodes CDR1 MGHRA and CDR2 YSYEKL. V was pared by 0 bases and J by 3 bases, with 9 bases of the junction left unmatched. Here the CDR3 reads CASSQEWTSFGYTGELFF. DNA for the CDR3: TGCGCCAGCAGCCAAGAGTGGACTAGCTTTGGGTACACCGGGGAGCTGTTTTTT.

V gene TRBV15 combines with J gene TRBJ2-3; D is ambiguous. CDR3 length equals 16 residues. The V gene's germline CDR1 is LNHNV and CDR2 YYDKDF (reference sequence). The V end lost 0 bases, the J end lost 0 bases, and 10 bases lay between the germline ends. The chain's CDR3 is CATSRERAGSTDTQYF. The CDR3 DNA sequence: TGTGCCACCAGCAGAGAAAGGGCTGGGAGCACAGATACGCAGTATTTT.

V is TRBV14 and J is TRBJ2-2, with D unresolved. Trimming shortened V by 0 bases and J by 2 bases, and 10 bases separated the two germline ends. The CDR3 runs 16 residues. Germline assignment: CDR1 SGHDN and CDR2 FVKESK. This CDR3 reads CASSQDLNPNTGELFF. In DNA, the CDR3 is TGTGCCAGCAGCCAAGATCTAAACCCAAACACCGGGGAGCTGTTTTTT.

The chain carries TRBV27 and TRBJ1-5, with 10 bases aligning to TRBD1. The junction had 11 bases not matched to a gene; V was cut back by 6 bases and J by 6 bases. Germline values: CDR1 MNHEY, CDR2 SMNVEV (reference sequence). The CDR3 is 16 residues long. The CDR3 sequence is CASRGDGQGVFQPQHF. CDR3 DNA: TGTGCCAGCAGGGGAGACGGACAGGGGGTCTTTCAGCCCCAGCATTTT.

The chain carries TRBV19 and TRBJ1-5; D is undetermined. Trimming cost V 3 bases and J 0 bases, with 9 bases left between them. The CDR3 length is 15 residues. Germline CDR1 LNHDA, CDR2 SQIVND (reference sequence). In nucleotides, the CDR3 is TGTGCCAGTAGTATCATGGGGAATAGCAATCAGCCCCAGCATTTT. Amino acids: CASSIMGNSNQPQHF.